This TCR beta chain was recovered during a study of blood T cell repertoires in COVID-19. Study details: Specimens from acute and convalescent COVID-19 originated in the United States, Italy and Spain.

In the authors' workflow: The assay estimated nucleated cells by amplifying reference gene primers. The method was immunoSEQ multiplex PCR; TCRdb's version includes in-frame clones alone and lacks a portion of them. For V, J and clone size, that table is used; D and trimming come from the DNA. This table has around 84,000 clones, about 68% appearing once. This CDR3 comprises 14 residues. Trimming removed 2 bases at V and 2 bases at J, with 10 bases between. Germline values: CDR1 SGHVS, CDR2 FQNEAQ. This clonotype originated in a man over 45 with active or convalescent COVID-19. The V and J genes are TRBV7-8 and TRBJ2-7; D possibly corresponds to TRBD1 (6 bases). The sequenced material came from peripheral blood. The CDR3 coding sequence is TGTGCCAGCAGCTTAACCCGGACAGCCTACGAGCAGTACTTC. Translation gives CASSLTRTAYEQYF.